The rows below give T cell receptor beta chains drawn from one sample of a study of early T cells in non-severe SARS-CoV-2 infection. TCRdb reprocessed the 5' RACE reads with MiXCR, giving one entry per CDR3 protein. The sample has some 83,000 distinct CDR3 sequences; more than 9% are singletons. Specimen: whole blood, collected at baseline. The receptors stem from an adult who was a healthcare worker with PCR-confirmed SARS-CoV-2 infection or an uninfected control (not recorded which). Both conserved end residues are part of each CDR3. Expanded clones get a size class; other rows say once, few or many, or leave the size out.

clone size,V gene,CDR3 protein
few,TRBV7-2,CASSLVTGSGNTIYF
few,TRBV7-9,CASSPLRGSGEKLFF
many,TRBV5-4,CASSLGPDRVGQPQHF
few,TRBV19,CASSMGDLDIQYF
few,TRBV7-9,CASRTGGADYTF
many,TRBV14,CASSPRPSIWFEIETQYF
few,TRBV6-5,CASSTNSGRALNEQFF
few,TRBV6-5,CASGPRLAGGGTQYF
.,TRBV10-1,CASNSGTTGELFF
few,TRBV5-1,CASSTDRPYNEQFF
many,TRBV7-2,CASSLAPGRSSYNEQFF
few,TRBV27,CASSSSGRFQETQYF
many,TRBV20-1,CSARDFGTQETQYF
few,TRBV7-9,CATSTWTSRRETQYF
.,TRBV10-1,CASGAHGTQYF
.,TRBV29-1,CSGRTAYEQYF
.,TRBV9,CASSVVGSTDTQYF
few,TRBV20-1,CSARPLAGRETQYF
many,TRBV7-9,CASRGMNTEAFF